In its sample, the clone carrying this T cell receptor beta chain was seen many times. Amplified TCR beta CDR3 regions were obtained using RNA transcripts as template. First-round RT-PCR used HTBI primers; second-round multiplex PCR followed. One entry per CDR3 protein, called by TCRdb with MiXCR from the multiplex PCR reads. This table has almost 400,000 distinct CDR3 sequences, around 16% appearing once. This sample was taken from a study of Graves' ophthalmopathy and Graves' hyperthyroidism. This receptor was obtained from a woman younger than 30 with Graves' ophthalmopathy. The sample taken for sequencing was peripheral blood.

Written as DNA, the CDR3 is TGTGCCAGCAAGAACAGAACGTTCGGGGGGACCCAGTACTTC. It specifies CASKNRTFGGTQYF. V is TRBV6-5 and J is TRBJ2-5; D possibly corresponds to TRBD2 (6 bases). CDR1 and CDR2 from the germline V gene are MNHEY and SVGAGI. V was pared by 7 bases and J by 7 bases, with 19 bases between. This CDR3 contains 14 residues.